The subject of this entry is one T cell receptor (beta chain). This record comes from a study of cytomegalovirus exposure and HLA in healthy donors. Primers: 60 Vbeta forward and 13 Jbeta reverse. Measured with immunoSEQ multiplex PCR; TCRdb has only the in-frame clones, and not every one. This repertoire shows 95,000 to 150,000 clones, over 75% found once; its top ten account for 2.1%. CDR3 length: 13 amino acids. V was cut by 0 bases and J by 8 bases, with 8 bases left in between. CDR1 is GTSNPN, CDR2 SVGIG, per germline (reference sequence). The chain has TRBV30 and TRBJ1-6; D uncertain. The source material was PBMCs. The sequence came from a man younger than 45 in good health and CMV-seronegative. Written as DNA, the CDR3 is TGTGCCTGGAGTGTGGGTAGCTATTCACCCCTCCACTTT. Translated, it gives CAWSVGSYSPLHF.